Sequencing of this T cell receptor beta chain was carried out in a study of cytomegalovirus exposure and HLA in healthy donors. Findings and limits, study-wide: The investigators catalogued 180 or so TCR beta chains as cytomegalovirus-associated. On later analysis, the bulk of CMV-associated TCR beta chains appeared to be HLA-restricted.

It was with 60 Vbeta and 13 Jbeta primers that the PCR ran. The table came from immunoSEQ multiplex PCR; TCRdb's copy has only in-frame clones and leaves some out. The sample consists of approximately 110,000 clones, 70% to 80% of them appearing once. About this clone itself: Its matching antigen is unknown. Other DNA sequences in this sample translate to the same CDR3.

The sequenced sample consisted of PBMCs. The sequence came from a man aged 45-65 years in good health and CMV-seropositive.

The CDR3, as DNA: TGTGCCAGCAGCCGCGGCATGAACACTGAAGCTTTCTTT. This gives the protein CASSRGMNTEAFF. V is TRBV7-2 and J is TRBJ1-1; D gene ambiguous. Trimming took 5 bases from V and 0 from J, leaving 7 bases between them. Germline CDR1 SGHTA, CDR2 FQGNSA. CDR3 length: 13 amino acids.